The clone carrying this TCR beta chain was observed at least ten times. Source study methods: Scientists estimated how many nucleated cells there were by amplifying reference gene primers. The method was immunoSEQ multiplex PCR; TCRdb's version includes in-frame clones alone and lacks a portion of them. That table is the source of V, J and clone size, and D and trimming were worked out from the DNA. The table records about 240,000 clones, around 86% of them present only once. CDR1 is WNHNN and CDR2 is SYGVQD in the germline V gene (reference sequence). The CDR3 extends over 13 amino acids. Trimming removed 3 bases at V and 9 bases at J, with 12 bases between. The data originate from a study of blood T cell repertoires in COVID-19.

The sequencing sample was made of peripheral blood. The V and J genes are TRBV10-1 and TRBJ2-4, with D perhaps TRBD1 (5 bases). This clonotype originated in a man aged 25 to 40 who had recovered from COVID-19. The CDR3 loop is CASSDGDSTIQYF. CDR3 DNA sequence: TGCGCCAGCAGTGATGGCGACAGCACCATTCAGTACTTC.